The clone carrying this T cell receptor beta chain has more than one count but fewer than ten. The antigen is not known. This specimen belongs to a study of a mutant IDH1 vaccine in newly diagnosed glioma. TCRdb's copy holds only in-frame clones and misses some; the assay was immunoSEQ multiplex PCR. The sample holds around 56,000 clones, 82% seen once. The time point here: week 5, during vaccination. In the vaccine, a single dose held 300 ug of the mutant IDH1 20-mer peptide, along with topical imiquimod. V was cut by 7 bases and J by 4 bases, with 17 bases left in between. Germline CDR1 and CDR2: SGDLS and YYNGEE. The CDR3 covers 14 residues.

This receptor was obtained from a woman aged 18-30 years with glioma. Some clones in this sample may be carry-over from other donors' samples. The sequencing here drew on PBMCs, taken from a glioma patient whose treatment included an IDH1 peptide vaccine. The chain combines TRBV9 with TRBJ1-2; the D gene is possibly TRBD1 (5 bases). For the CDR3, the DNA is TGTGCCAGCGGGACTCCTCGAGGAGGCTATGGCTACACCTTC. It encodes CASGTPRGGYGYTF.